A single sample gave rise to the 28 T cell receptor beta chains below, sequenced in a study of T cell responses to AZD1222 COVID-19 vaccine. TCRdb's table, derived via immunoSEQ multiplex PCR, lists solely in-frame clones and lacks some. The sample includes 45,000 to 55,000 clones, approximately 79% of them seen just once. The sample was peripheral blood, taken on day 0 of MenACWY control vaccination. These receptors were obtained from an adult in good health.

This chain joins TRBV5-1 and TRBJ1-2; 8 bases are shared with TRBD1. The CDR3 totals 16 residues. CDR1 and CDR2 (germline): SGHRS, YFSETQ. J lost 3 bases, V lost 0 bases, and 7 bases had no gene match. CDR3: CASSLGLDRVDYGYTF. The CDR3 nucleotides are TGCGCCAGCAGCTTGGGACTGGACAGGGTGGACTATGGCTACACCTTC.

The chain combines TRBV2 with TRBJ1-6, with a tentative D call TRBD1 (6 bases). Germline CDR1 and CDR2: SNHLY and FYNNEI. The CDR3 sequence is 15 residues long. V gave up 5 bases and J gave up 13 bases, with 21 bases separating them. CDR3 sequence (DNA): TGTGCCAGCAGTCCCAGACAGGCCCAAGAGGTCCCCCTCCACTTT. Amino acid sequence: CASSPRQAQEVPLHF.

This clone was seen only a few times. The chain combines TRBV2 with TRBJ1-2, with D perhaps matching TRBD1 (5 bases). Between the trimmed V and J ends, which lost 4 bases and 1 base, there was a span of 16 bases. The CDR3 is 16 residues long. Germline V gene data show CDR1 as SNHLY and CDR2 as FYNNEI. CDR3 nucleotides: TGTGCCAGCAGTGTGAATAAGGGGATCGGTAACTATGGCTACACCTTC. Encoded protein: CASSVNKGIGNYGYTF.

The rearrangement links TRBV4-1 to TRBJ1-6, with D hard to call. The CDR3 extends over 16 amino acids. Germline-derived CDR1 and CDR2 are MGHRA and YSYEKL. Trimming cost V 4 bases and J 8 bases, with 18 bases left between them. The CDR3 is CASSRLSSPRYSPLHF. The CDR3 region has the DNA TGCGCCAGCAGCCGCCTATCGAGCCCTCGATATTCACCCCTCCACTTT.

The CDR3 loop is CASSEREGLTDTQYF. The CDR3 DNA reads as TGTGCCAGCAGTGAGCGGGAGGGCCTCACAGATACGCAGTATTTT. J is TRBJ2-3 and V is TRBV6-4; TRBD2 matches at 9 bases. Germline V gene data show CDR1 as MRHNA and CDR2 as SNTAGT. The CDR3 is 15 residues long. V shed 3 bases and J 2 bases; nucleotides not matched to a gene: 3.

This clone was observed a handful of times. The chain has TRBV2 and TRBJ2-3; D is unresolved. The CDR3 runs to 13 residues. Trimming removed 3 bases from V and 4 bases from J, with 8 bases in between. The germline gives CDR1 SNHLY, CDR2 FYNNEI. This chain's CDR3 is CASSDQISDTQYF. The CDR3 bases are TGTGCCAGCAGTGATCAAATCTCAGATACGCAGTATTTT.

The rearrangement uses TRBV6-5 and TRBJ2-7; no clear D gene. V lost 2 bases and J 5 bases, leaving 10 bases between the germline ends. Germline V gives CDR1 MNHEY, CDR2 SVGAGI. The CDR3 runs to 13 residues. CDR3 nucleotides: TGTGCCAGCAGTTACCCGAACTCACACGAGCAGTACTTC. As protein: CASSYPNSHEQYF.

In DNA form, the CDR3 reads TGTGCCTCCGACAGGGGCAACATGAACACTGAAGCTTTCTTT. Translation: CASDRGNMNTEAFF. The chain carries TRBV30 and TRBJ1-1; 8 bases line up with TRBD1. Germline assignment: CDR1 GTSNPN and CDR2 SVGIG (reference sequence). Trimming cost V 7 bases and J 0 bases; bases outside gene matches: 7. CDR3 size: 14 residues.

V and J are TRBV5-5 and TRBJ2-6; D remains unclear. V dropped 4 bases and J dropped 1 base, with 9 bases sitting between them. Germline V gives CDR1 SGHKS, CDR2 YYEKEE (reference sequence). The length of the CDR3 is 15 residues. Written as DNA, the CDR3 is TGTGCCAGCAGCCGCCACGATTCTGGGGCCAACGTCCTGACTTTC. It encodes CASSRHDSGANVLTF.

The chain combines TRBV7-9 with TRBJ1-6; D unresolved. Germline V lookup: CDR1 SEHNR, CDR2 FQNEAQ (reference sequence). The CDR3 has 14 amino acids. Trimming removed 3 bases from V and 3 bases from J, with 6 bases in between. CDR3: CASSFQNYNSPLHF. CDR3 bases: TGTGCCAGCAGCTTCCAGAACTATAATTCACCCCTCCACTTT.

The gene calls are TRBV10-1 and TRBJ2-7; a weak D match, TRBD1 (6 bases). Germline CDR1 and CDR2: WNHNN and SYGVQD (reference sequence). The germline V and J ends were trimmed by 0 bases and 6 bases, with 12 bases remaining between them. CDR3 length: 14 amino acids. CDR3 nucleotides: TGCGCCAGCAGTGAGTCGCCAGGGGCGGTCGAGCAGTACTTC. Amino acids: CASSESPGAVEQYF.

J is TRBJ2-7 and V is TRBV10-1; 9 positions match TRBD1. Germline assignment: CDR1 WNHNN and CDR2 SYGVQD (reference sequence). The CDR3 runs to 15 residues. The ends lost 4 bases at V and 6 bases at J; junction bases unmatched: 10. The CDR3 loop reads CASSGRGQGGLEQYF. The CDR3 nucleotides read TGCGCCAGCAGTGGACGGGGACAGGGCGGTCTCGAGCAGTACTTC.

The chain carries TRBV9 and TRBJ1-2, with a tentative D call TRBD1 (5 bases). The germline V gene encodes CDR1 SGDLS and CDR2 YYNGEE. V was clipped by 3 bases and J by 2 bases, with 14 bases between them. The CDR3 loop spans 15 amino acids. CDR3 protein: CASSGFDSPNYGYTF. DNA for the CDR3: TGTGCCAGCAGCGGATTCGACAGTCCCAACTATGGCTACACCTTC.

This chain connects TRBV7-9 to TRBJ1-4; D not certain. The CDR3 is 13 amino acids. V was pared by 8 bases and J by 5 bases, with 12 bases between. Germline assignment: CDR1 SEHNR and CDR2 FQNEAQ (reference sequence). This chain's CDR3 is CASRPVLNEKLFF. The CDR3 nucleotides read TGTGCCAGCCGGCCCGTCTTAAATGAAAAACTGTTTTTT.

The chain joins TRBV9 to TRBJ1-3, with 7 bases identical to TRBD1. The V gene end was trimmed by 3 bases and the J gene end by 0 bases; junction bases not matched to a gene: 6. The CDR3 totals 16 residues. The germline CDR1 and CDR2 sequences are SGDLS and YYNGEE. CDR3 protein: CASSALGTASGNTIYF. The CDR3 DNA reads as TGTGCCAGCAGCGCGCTAGGGACAGCCTCTGGAAACACCATATATTTT.

The chain links TRBV30 to TRBJ2-7; TRBD1 matches 8 bases. CDR3 length equals 14 residues. Germline V gene lookup returns CDR1 GTSNPN and CDR2 SVGIG (reference sequence). J lost 4 bases, V lost 1 base, and 6 bases had no gene match. For the CDR3, the DNA is TGTGCCTGGAGTGGGGAACAGGGGGTGTACGAGCAGTACTTC. Residues: CAWSGEQGVYEQYF.

The chain couples TRBV28 to TRBJ1-3; 8 bases line up with TRBD1. The CDR3 covers 14 residues. Germline CDR1 and CDR2: MDHEN and SYDVKM. The V segment lost 6 bases and the J segment 8 bases; nucleotides outside the gene matches: 9. CDR3 loop: CASSRRDRGDTIYF. In nucleotides, the CDR3 is TGTGCCAGCAGCCGACGCGACAGGGGTGACACCATATATTTT. Complete variable domain (other parts from reference TRBV28 and TRBJ1-3): DVKVTQSSRYLVKRTGEKVFLECVQDMDHENMFWYRQDPGLGLRLIYFSYDVKMKEKGDIPEGYSVSREKKERFSLILESASTNQTSMYLCASSRRDRGDTIYFGEGSWLTVV.

The chain combines TRBV6-5 with TRBJ1-6; no clear D. The germline V gene has CDR1 MNHEY and CDR2 SVGAGI. This CDR3 has 14 amino acids. Trimming left V 9 bases short and J 5 bases short, with 14 bases between. In DNA, the CDR3 is TGTGCCAGTGTAGGGTCTGGGGATAATTCACCCCTCCACTTT. Protein sequence: CASVGSGDNSPLHF.

This clone has more than one count but fewer than ten. This chain joins TRBV5-1 and TRBJ1-2, with D hard to call. Germline V gene lookup returns CDR1 SGHRS and CDR2 YFSETQ. The CDR3 loop spans 14 amino acids. Trimming stripped 4 bases from V and 0 bases from J, with 10 bases between. CDR3 loop: CASSPPSTNYGYTF. CDR3 sequence (DNA): TGCGCCAGCAGCCCCCCCTCCACTAACTATGGCTACACCTTC.

About this clone itself: This could be a read error, since a much larger clone is one nucleotide away. This specimen includes other DNA sequences encoding the same CDR3. The V and J genes are TRBV7-9 and TRBJ2-2, with 8 bases lining up with TRBD2. CDR1 and CDR2 (germline): SEHNR, FQNEAQ (reference sequence). The CDR3 is 16 amino acids. CDR3 nucleotide sequence: TGTGCCAGCAGCCCACGAACGGGGGGGCTTAGCGGGGAACTGTTTTTT. Protein: CASSPRTGGLSGELFF.

The rearrangement joins TRBV18 to TRBJ1-1; D remains unclear. The germline V and J ends were trimmed by 1 base and 7 bases, with 7 bases remaining between them. The germline CDR1 and CDR2 sequences are KGHSH and LQKENI. The length of the CDR3 is 12 residues. The CDR3 reads CASSPRRDEAFF. CDR3 sequence (DNA): TGTGCCAGCTCACCACGAAGGGATGAAGCTTTCTTT.

J is TRBJ1-6 and V is TRBV7-4; tentatively, D is TRBD1 (6 bases). Trimming cost V 4 bases and J 6 bases, with 22 bases left between them. From germline, CDR1 is SGHVT and CDR2 SQSDAQ. The CDR3 consists of 18 residues. The CDR3 is CASSSPRGYRDINSPLHF. DNA of the CDR3: TGTGCCAGCAGCTCCCCCCGGGGTTACAGGGACATTAATTCACCCCTCCACTTT. Full variable domain (remainder filled in from reference TRBV7-4 and TRBJ1-6): GAGVSQSPRYKVAKRGRDVALRCDSISGHVTLYWYRQTLGQGSEVLTYSQSDAQRDKSGRPSGRFSAERPERSVSTLKIQRTEQGDSAVYLCASSSPRGYRDINSPLHFGNGTRLTVT.

There are many counts of this clone. V usage is TRBV5-4 and J usage is TRBJ2-7; 7 positions agree with TRBD1. The CDR3 runs 14 residues. J lost 2 bases, V lost 5 bases, and 7 bases had no gene match. CDR1 and CDR2 from the germline V gene are SGHNT and YYREEE (reference sequence). The CDR3 region is CASSLPGQPYEQYV. The CDR3 nucleotides are TGTGCCAGCAGTCTTCCGGGACAGCCCTACGAGCAGTACGTC.

CDR3 sequence: CASSIAENYGYTF. The CDR3 DNA reads TGTGCCAGTAGTATAGCAGAAAACTATGGCTACACCTTC. V gene TRBV19 combines with J gene TRBJ1-2; no firm D call. This CDR3 is built from 13 residues. Germline assignment: CDR1 LNHDA and CDR2 SQIVND (reference sequence). Trimming pared 1 base from V and 2 bases from J, leaving 5 bases between.

J is TRBJ1-2 and V is TRBV19; D remains ambiguous. This CDR3 region has 12 residues. Germline V lookup: CDR1 LNHDA, CDR2 SQIVND (reference sequence). V lost 7 bases, J lost 2 bases, and 8 bases lay in between. CDR3 sequence reads: CASIGQNYGYTF. The CDR3, as DNA: TGTGCCAGTATAGGGCAGAACTATGGCTACACCTTC.

This clone has a single count. The V and J genes are TRBV7-9 and TRBJ1-2; D not certain. The CDR3 is made up of 12 amino acids. V lost 2 bases, J lost 4 bases, and 5 bases lay in between. CDR1 and CDR2 from the germline V gene are SEHNR and FQNEAQ (reference sequence). CDR3 sequence: CASSLTGYGYTF. The CDR3 DNA reads TGTGCCAGCAGCTTAACCGGCTATGGCTACACCTTC.

The chain carries TRBV18 and TRBJ2-3; 7 nucleotides align to TRBD2. The J segment lost 3 bases and the V segment lost 5 bases, leaving 5 bases of the junction unmatched. Per the germline V gene, CDR1 is KGHSH and CDR2 is LQKENI. The CDR3 length is 14 residues. The CDR3 protein is CASSETSMTDTQYF. CDR3 DNA sequence: TGTGCCAGCTCAGAGACTAGCATGACAGATACGCAGTATTTT.

V and J are TRBV7-8 and TRBJ2-1; 8 nucleotides line up with TRBD2. Germline CDR1 is SGHVS and CDR2 is FQNEAQ. V was pared by 3 bases and J by 4 bases, with 5 bases of the junction left unmatched. This CDR3 has 15 amino acids. The DNA for the CDR3 is TGTGCCAGCAGCTTCGGGGGGGGCAAATACAATGAGCAGTTCTTC. It yields the protein CASSFGGGKYNEQFF.